Listed here are 2 T cell receptor beta chains from one sample, sequenced in a study of T cells after yellow fever vaccination. MiXCR was run by TCRdb on the 5' RACE reads, yielding one entry per CDR3 protein. The sample shows more than 95,000 distinct CDR3 sequences, about 15% of them seen only once. Specimen: CD8+ T cells sorted from PBMCs, collected 5 days after the yellow fever booster vaccination. The origin of the receptors is a man between 18 and 35 years old who received the YFV17D yellow fever vaccine.

This clonotype came up a few times. The chain joins TRBV4-2 to TRBJ1-2; D is unresolved. V was cut by 0 bases and J by 6 bases, with 14 bases left in between. The CDR3 contains 15 residues. Germline V CDR1 and CDR2: LGHNA, YNFKEQ. The CDR3 sequence is CASSQEEAQGHGYTF. Here the CDR3 DNA reads TGTGCCAGCAGCCAAGAAGAAGCTCAAGGTCATGGCTACACCTTC.

This clonotype appeared a few times. This chain links TRBV27 with TRBJ2-1; 7 bases agree with TRBD2. The germline V gene has CDR1 MNHEY and CDR2 SMNVEV (reference sequence). Trimming at V came to 0 bases and at J to 9 bases, leaving 11 bases not matched to a gene. CDR3 length: 16 amino acids. Here the CDR3 reads CASSLSLTGGAVEQFF. The DNA for the CDR3 is TGTGCCAGCAGTTTATCGCTTACGGGGGGTGCGGTTGAGCAGTTCTTC.